A selection of T cell receptor beta chains follows, all from one sample in a study of T cells in Graves' hyperthyroidism and ophthalmopathy. TCRdb recomputed calls from the multiplex PCR reads with MiXCR, one row per CDR3 protein. The sample has approximately 530,000 distinct CDR3 sequences, around 20% seen once. Sequencing was done on a sample of blood. These TCRs come from a man between 35 and 55 years old with Graves' ophthalmopathy. CDR3s include the opening cysteine and the closing phenylalanine or tryptophan. Each record gives: clone size, J gene, D gene, V gene, CDR3 DNA, CDR3 protein. A D gene is named only where the DNA matches it firmly. Size values are once, few and many counts, or a class for expanded clones, and some rows have none.

>many|TRBJ2-1|NA|TRBV7-2
TGTGCCAGCAGCCCCCCGAAGTTATACAATGAGCAGTTCTTC
CASSPPKLYNEQFF
>NA|TRBJ2-5|TRBD2|TRBV5-1
TGCGCCACCACCCTAAGCGGGGGTCAAGAGACCCAGTACTTC
CATTLSGGQETQYF
>NA|TRBJ2-7|NA|TRBV28
TGTGCCAGCAATGGTAGGTCCTACGAGCAGTACTTC
CASNGRSYEQYF
>few|TRBJ2-3|NA|TRBV5-8
TGTGCCAGCAGCTTGGAAGCCGGCTCCCGTGGAGATACGCAGTATTTT
CASSLEAGSRGDTQYF
>NA|TRBJ2-4|TRBD2|TRBV3-1
TGTGCCAGCAGCCAGAGTAGCGGGCAGGCCAAAAACATTCAGTACTTC
CASSQSSGQAKNIQYF
>NA|TRBJ2-3|NA|TRBV30
TGTGCCAGTAGTAACGGACGGAGCACAGATACGCGGTATTTT
CASSNGRSTDTRYF
>many|TRBJ2-7|NA|TRBV6-1
TGTGCCAGCAGACGATCTGGGACATCCAGCTCCTACGAGCAGTACTTC
CASRRSGTSSSYEQYF
>few|TRBJ2-1|TRBD2|TRBV6-2/TRBV6-3
TGTGCCAGCCGGAGGCCTAGCGGGGGGAGCGAGACGTACAATGAGCAGTTCTTC
CASRRPSGGSETYNEQFF
>few|TRBJ2-1|NA|TRBV28
TGTGCCAGCAAACGGGACTTTTCCAGCTCCTACAATGAGCAGTTCTTC
CASKRDFSSSYNEQFF
>NA|TRBJ2-5|TRBD1|TRBV4-2
TGTGCCAGCAGCCAAGTCCACGACAGGGAAGAGACCCAGTACTTC
CASSQVHDREETQYF
>NA|TRBJ2-2|TRBD1|TRBV30
TGTGCCTCTATTGACAGGGTAGGGGAGCTGTTTTTT
CASIDRVGELFF
>NA|TRBJ2-6|NA|TRBV15
TGTGCCACCAGCACATTACCCTCAGGGTTCGGGGCCAACGTCCTGACTTTC
CATSTLPSGFGANVLTF
>many|TRBJ1-1|NA|TRBV7-9
TGTGCCAGCAGCTTATCAGGCCGCAAAGAAGCTTTCTTT
CASSLSGRKEAFF
>few|TRBJ2-5|NA|TRBV5-8
TGTGCCAGCAGCCATAGGCCCCCCGCCGGAAGCCTCCAAGAGACCCAGTACTTC
CASSHRPPAGSLQETQYF
>NA|TRBJ2-6|TRBD1|TRBV27
TGTGCCAGCAGAGACAGGGGGCCCTCTGGGGCCAACGTCCTGACTTTC
CASRDRGPSGANVLTF
>NA|TRBJ1-1|NA|TRBV10-3
TGTGCCTCCAGGATTGGGGGGGCGCCTGAAGCTTTCTTT
CASRIGGAPEAFF
>many|TRBJ2-7|TRBD1|TRBV18
TGTGCCAGCTCACCACCGGGACAGGGTGGCGACGAGCAGTACTTC
CASSPPGQGGDEQYF
>few|TRBJ2-3|NA|TRBV5-1
TGCGCCAGCAGCTCCAATCTAGCGAGTGGAACAGATACGCAGTATTTT
CASSSNLASGTDTQYF
>NA|TRBJ1-6|TRBD1|TRBV28
TGTGCCAGCAGTTTAGGAGACAGGGATGATTCACCCCTCCACTTT
CASSLGDRDDSPLHF
>NA|TRBJ2-3|TRBD2|TRBV11-2
TGTGCCAGCAGCTTAGAGACTAGCGGGAGTTTATTTAGAGCTACGCAGTATTTT
CASSLETSGSLFRATQYF
>few|TRBJ2-1|TRBD2|TRBV7-9
TGTGCCAGCAGCAGACGGACTAGCGGGACCAACAATGAGCAGTTCTTC
CASSRRTSGTNNEQFF
>many|TRBJ2-7|TRBD2|TRBV7-2
TGTGCCAGCAGCTTAAAGCCGGGAGGGATGGTTGAGCAGTACTTC
CASSLKPGGMVEQYF
>many|TRBJ1-2|NA|TRBV6-6
TGTGCCAGCAGTTATCGAAACAGGGTTGGTGGCTACACCTTC
CASSYRNRVGGYTF
>few|TRBJ2-1|TRBD2|TRBV27
TGTGCCAGCAGTTTTCTCGGGACTAGTAAAGATGAGCAGTTCTTC
CASSFLGTSKDEQFF
>NA|TRBJ2-7|TRBD1|TRBV6-4
TGTGCCAGCAGGGGTGGGACAGACCGTTACGAGCAGTACTTC
CASRGGTDRYEQYF
>few|TRBJ1-2|NA|TRBV7-2
TGTGCCAGCAGCCCTCAACCGACCGCTAACTATGGCTACACCTTC
CASSPQPTANYGYTF
>NA|TRBJ1-2|TRBD1|TRBV6-1
TGTGCCAGCAGGTTCGGGGGGACAGACTATGGCTACACCTTC
CASRFGGTDYGYTF
>NA|TRBJ1-5|TRBD1|TRBV19
TGTGCCAGTACCCCGACAGGGGGCAATCAGCCCCAGCATTTT
CASTPTGGNQPQHF
>many|TRBJ2-2|NA|TRBV2
TGTGCCAGCAGTGTCCTAGCCTCCACCGGGGAGCTGTTTTTT
CASSVLASTGELFF
>many|TRBJ2-5|TRBD2|TRBV11-2
TGTGCCAGCAGCGGGCAAAGCGGGGGGAATCAAGAGACCCAGTACTTC
CASSGQSGGNQETQYF
>few|TRBJ1-4|NA|TRBV20-1
TGCAGTGCGAGGTGGGGGGCTAATGAAAAACTGTTTTTT
CSARWGANEKLFF
>NA|TRBJ2-5|NA|TRBV20-1
TGCAGTGCTACTCTGGGACTTGAGGGAATGCAAGAGACCCAGTACTTC
CSATLGLEGMQETQYF
>NA|TRBJ2-7|NA|TRBV6-5
TGTGCCAGCAGTTATGCGGGACCGGGACATCCCCTGGGCGAGCAGTACTTC
CASSYAGPGHPLGEQYF
>few|TRBJ1-1|NA|TRBV7-9
TGTGCCAGCAGCTTGCAGGGGAGAACGAACACTGAAGCTTTCTTT
CASSLQGRTNTEAFF
>few|TRBJ2-1|TRBD2|TRBV7-2
TGTGCCAGCAGCCGTAGCGGGGGGGCTCTCCATGAGCAGTTCTTC
CASSRSGGALHEQFF
>many|TRBJ1-6|TRBD1|TRBV27
TGTGCCAGCAGTTTAGGGACAGCTAATTCACCCCTCCACTTT
CASSLGTANSPLHF
>many|TRBJ2-5|TRBD1|TRBV6-5
TGTGCCAGCAGTCCGACAGGGAGAGAGACCCAGTACTTC
CASSPTGRETQYF
>NA|TRBJ1-1|NA|TRBV20-1
TGCAGTGCTTGGGAATGGACTGAAGCTTTCTTT
CSAWEWTEAFF
>few|TRBJ1-6|NA|TRBV6-1
TGTGCCAGCAGCAGAAGGGAGGCAGATAATTCACCCCTCCACTTT
CASSRREADNSPLHF
>many|TRBJ2-7|TRBD1|TRBV10-3
TGTGCCATCAGTCCTGGACAGGGCTCCTACGAGCAGTACTTC
CAISPGQGSYEQYF
>many|TRBJ2-5|TRBD1|TRBV28
TGTGCCAGCAGTCAGACAGGGCAAGAGACCCAGTACTTC
CASSQTGQETQYF
>few|TRBJ1-2|TRBD1|TRBV7-9
TGTGCCAGCAGTTTGGGTCAGGGGGCCTCCTTTTATGGCTACACCTTC
CASSLGQGASFYGYTF
>NA|TRBJ2-7|NA|TRBV10-3
TGTGCCATCAGTGAGCTGGGCGTCCGGTCAGGGAACTACGAGCAGTACTTC
CAISELGVRSGNYEQYF
>many|TRBJ2-1|TRBD2|TRBV11-1
TGTGCCAGCAGCGAAACCGGACTAGCGGGAGGAGGCTACAATGAGCAGTTCTTC
CASSETGLAGGGYNEQFF
>many|TRBJ2-5|NA|TRBV28
TGTGCCAGCAGCCGACAACAGGCCCGTCAAGAGACCCAGTACTTC
CASSRQQARQETQYF
>many|TRBJ1-2|TRBD1|TRBV3-1
TGTGCCAGCAGCCCGTTCTCGGGACAGGGAATGCGGGGCTACACCTTC
CASSPFSGQGMRGYTF